This is a list of T cell receptor beta chains from one sample in a study of vaccination and CD4 T cells after COVID-19. Their antigens are not known. From the PCR reads, TCRdb called clonotypes with MiXCR, one entry per CDR3 protein. The sample consists of more than 10,000 distinct CDR3 sequences, roughly 52% of them appearing once. Sequences were obtained from CD4+ T cells from blood, cultured in vitro. The receptors derive from a human donor who had recovered from COVID-19. Each CDR3 is given with its conserved first and last residue. A D gene is named only where the DNA matches it firmly. Some rows have no size entry. The others give once, few or many, or a class for an expanded clone.

TRBV20-1	-	TRBD2	TRBJ2-1	TGCAGTGCTAGTACTAGCGGGGGCTACAATGAGCAGTTCTTC	CSASTSGGYNEQFF
TRBV30	-	-	TRBJ1-2	TGTGCCTGGAGTGTACCCGGGCTGCACGGCTACACCTTC	CAWSVPGLHGYTF
TRBV18	-	TRBD1	TRBJ1-2	TGTGCCAGCTCACTCGACAGGGACTATGGCTACACCTTC	CASSLDRDYGYTF
TRBV7-2	-	-	TRBJ2-5	TGTGCCAGCAGCTCGGGGAGGGAGACCCAGTACTTC	CASSSGRETQYF
TRBV2	-	-	TRBJ2-2	TGTGCCACCGGACGAACACCGGCGGCAGGCGGGGAGCTGTTTTTT	CATGRTPAAGGELFF
TRBV5-1	-	-	TRBJ2-5	TGCGCCAGCAGCTTGGGGCAGGCCTGGGAGACCCAGTACTTC	CASSLGQAWETQYF
TRBV24-1	-	-	TRBJ2-3	TGTGCCACCAGTGATTTAAGCTGGACGGCCTTAGCGAGCTACACAGATACGCAGTATTTT	CATSDLSWTALASYTDTQYF
TRBV6-1	-	TRBD1	TRBJ1-4	TGTGCCAGCAGTGTAGGACAGGATGAAAAACTGTTTTTT	CASSVGQDEKLFF
TRBV11-3	-	-	TRBJ2-6	TGTGCCAGCCTTTCGAGCTCTGGGGCCAACGTCCTGACTTTC	CASLSSSGANVLTF
TRBV30	-	TRBD2	TRBJ2-7	TGTGCCTGGAGTGTGGGACGGGGGGACCTCTACGAGCAGTACTTC	CAWSVGRGDLYEQYF
TRBV6-1	few	-	TRBJ1-6	TGTGCCAGCAGTGACCTCGGGGGGGAGAATTCACCCCTCCACTTT	CASSDLGGENSPLHF
TRBV30	-	-	TRBJ1-3	TGTGCCTGGAGTCCACTCCCCGGGGGAAACACCATATATTTT	CAWSPLPGGNTIYF
TRBV5-1	once	TRBD1	TRBJ2-4	TGCGCCAGCAGCTTGGCCACAGGGGTCAAAAACATTCAGTACTTC	CASSLATGVKNIQYF
TRBV2	-	-	TRBJ2-7	TGTGCCAGCAGTGCCGAGCACTACGAGCAGTACTTC	CASSAEHYEQYF
TRBV20-1	few	-	TRBJ2-7	TGCAGTGCTAGAGACACAGGGTCCTACGAGCAGTACTTC	CSARDTGSYEQYF
TRBV12-3/TRBV12-4	few	TRBD1	TRBJ1-1	TGTGCCAGCAGCCTGACAGGGGATGAAGCTTTCTTT	CASSLTGDEAFF
TRBV19	-	TRBD1	TRBJ1-1	TGTGCCAGTAGTCCCCTCCCCGGGACAGGGCGGGGGTACACTGAAGCTTTCTTT	CASSPLPGTGRGYTEAFF
TRBV7-2	few	TRBD1	TRBJ1-1	TGTGCCAGCAGCGTCCGACAGGGATTGAACACTGAAGCTTTCTTT	CASSVRQGLNTEAFF
TRBV19	few	TRBD2	TRBJ2-2	TGTGCCAGTAGTACTCAAAGAGCGGGGGCCGGGGAGCTGTTTTTT	CASSTQRAGAGELFF
TRBV12-5	-	-	TRBJ1-1	TGTGCTAGTAGTCCGGGGAGCGCTGAAGCTTTCTTT	CASSPGSAEAFF
TRBV30	-	-	TRBJ2-6	TGTGCCTGGAGCGTGGTGGCACTCGGGGCCAACGTCCTGACTTTC	CAWSVVALGANVLTF
TRBV5-1	once	-	TRBJ2-5	TGCGCCAGCAGCTGGACTACTAAAGAGACCCAGTACTTC	CASSWTTKETQYF
TRBV12-5	few	TRBD2	TRBJ2-2	TGTGCTAGTGGTTTGGGGCTAGCGGGGAACACCGGGGAGCTGTTTTTT	CASGLGLAGNTGELFF